A selection of T cell receptor beta chains follows, all from one sample in a study of T cell responses to AZD1222 COVID-19 vaccine. The method was immunoSEQ multiplex PCR; TCRdb's version includes in-frame clones alone and lacks a portion of them. The sample shows about 140,000 clones, 80% to 95% of them seen only once. Specimen: peripheral blood, collected 28 days after the second AZD1222 dose. These receptors were obtained from an adult who received the AZD1222 COVID-19 vaccine. CDR3s include the opening cysteine and the closing phenylalanine or tryptophan. D genes are given only for firm matches. Expanded clones get a size class; other rows say once, few or many, or leave the size out.

d_gene: TRBD1
j_gene: TRBJ1-2
v_gene: TRBV28
abundance: .
len: 18
CDR3aa: CASSFFTTGQGFNYGYTF
CDR3nt: TGTGCCAGCAGTTTTTTTACAACGGGACAGGGTTTCAACTATGGCTACACCTTC

d_gene: TRBD1
j_gene: TRBJ1-5
v_gene: TRBV19
abundance: few
len: 15
CDR3aa: CASSRQGYSNQPQHF
CDR3nt: TGTGCCAGTAGTAGACAGGGCTATAGCAATCAGCCCCAGCATTTT

d_gene: .
j_gene: TRBJ2-7
v_gene: TRBV6-5
abundance: few
len: 13
CDR3aa: CASSYSTRYEQYF
CDR3nt: TGTGCCAGCAGTTACTCGACCAGGTACGAGCAGTACTTC

d_gene: .
j_gene: TRBJ1-4
v_gene: TRBV7-9
abundance: .
len: 14
CDR3aa: CASSSTVPNEKLFF
CDR3nt: TGTGCCAGTTCGTCGACCGTTCCTAATGAAAAACTGTTTTTT

d_gene: .
j_gene: TRBJ2-7
v_gene: TRBV4-1
abundance: .
len: 15
CDR3aa: CASSQDEFGAYEQYF
CDR3nt: TGCGCCAGCAGCCAAGACGAGTTCGGGGCCTACGAGCAGTACTTC

d_gene: .
j_gene: TRBJ1-2
v_gene: TRBV19
abundance: .
len: 13
CDR3aa: CASSIGANYGYTF
CDR3nt: TGTGCCAGTAGTATTGGAGCAAACTATGGCTACACCTTC

d_gene: .
j_gene: TRBJ2-1
v_gene: TRBV24-1
abundance: once
len: 13
CDR3aa: CATQAREYNEQFF
CDR3nt: TGTGCCACCCAAGCGCGTGAGTACAATGAGCAGTTCTTC

d_gene: .
j_gene: TRBJ2-1
v_gene: TRBV12-3/TRBV12-4
abundance: .
len: 12
CDR3aa: CASGQSPREQFF
CDR3nt: TGTGCCAGCGGACAATCCCCGAGGGAGCAGTTCTTC

d_gene: .
j_gene: TRBJ1-5
v_gene: TRBV18
abundance: .
len: 15
CDR3aa: CASSPSRQDNQPQHF
CDR3nt: TGTGCCAGCTCACCATCGAGACAGGACAATCAGCCCCAGCATTTT

d_gene: .
j_gene: TRBJ1-4
v_gene: TRBV7-9
abundance: .
len: 14
CDR3aa: CASSFRINNEKLFF
CDR3nt: TGTGCCAGCAGCTTTAGGATCAATAATGAAAAACTGTTTTTT

d_gene: TRBD1
j_gene: TRBJ1-1
v_gene: TRBV7-9
abundance: .
len: 15
CDR3aa: CASSLGTGLNTEAFF
CDR3nt: TGTGCCAGCAGCCTGGGGACAGGGTTGAACACTGAAGCTTTCTTT

d_gene: .
j_gene: TRBJ1-1
v_gene: TRBV28
abundance: .
len: 12
CDR3aa: CASLNVNTEAFF
CDR3nt: TGTGCCAGCCTCAATGTGAACACTGAAGCTTTCTTT

d_gene: .
j_gene: TRBJ2-1
v_gene: TRBV9
abundance: .
len: 14
CDR3aa: CASSVASGSDEQFF
CDR3nt: TGTGCCAGCAGCGTAGCTTCGGGAAGCGATGAGCAGTTCTTC

d_gene: .
j_gene: TRBJ1-1
v_gene: TRBV18
abundance: once
len: 15
CDR3aa: CASSTLGGKGTEAFF
CDR3nt: TGTGCCAGCTCAACCTTAGGAGGTAAAGGCACTGAAGCTTTCTTT

d_gene: .
j_gene: TRBJ1-6
v_gene: TRBV2
abundance: .
len: 15
CDR3aa: CASSESGGGYSPLHF
CDR3nt: TGTGCCAGCAGTGAATCGGGGGGAGGGTATTCACCCCTCCACTTT

d_gene: .
j_gene: TRBJ1-1
v_gene: TRBV14
abundance: .
len: 15
CDR3aa: CASSQTMGLNTEAFF
CDR3nt: TGTGCCAGCAGCCAGACGATGGGATTGAACACTGAAGCTTTCTTT

d_gene: TRBD1
j_gene: TRBJ1-2
v_gene: TRBV9
abundance: .
len: 13
CDR3aa: CASSVVGTGGYTF
CDR3nt: TGTGCCAGCAGCGTAGTGGGGACAGGGGGCTACACCTTC

d_gene: .
j_gene: TRBJ1-2
v_gene: TRBV7-2
abundance: .
len: 13
CDR3aa: CASSKQGNYGYTF
CDR3nt: TGTGCCAGCAGCAAACAGGGAAACTATGGCTACACCTTC

d_gene: TRBD2
j_gene: TRBJ2-3
v_gene: TRBV28
abundance: .
len: 21
CDR3aa: CASSLFRRWTSGSASTDTQYF
CDR3nt: TGTGCCAGCAGTTTGTTCCGCAGATGGACTAGCGGGAGTGCTAGCACAGATACGCAGTATTTT

d_gene: .
j_gene: TRBJ1-3
v_gene: TRBV19
abundance: .
len: 14
CDR3aa: CASSMAGSGNTIYF
CDR3nt: TGTGCCAGTAGTATGGCTGGCTCTGGAAACACCATATATTTT

d_gene: TRBD1
j_gene: TRBJ1-1
v_gene: TRBV13
abundance: .
len: 15
CDR3aa: CASSWGRGRVTEAFF
CDR3nt: TGTGCCAGCAGCTGGGGGAGGGGGCGCGTCACTGAAGCTTTCTTT

d_gene: .
j_gene: TRBJ1-4
v_gene: TRBV6-6
abundance: .
len: 15
CDR3aa: CASSYGTTLNEKLFF
CDR3nt: TGTGCCAGCAGTTACGGGACTACCCTTAATGAAAAACTGTTTTTT

d_gene: TRBD2
j_gene: TRBJ2-1
v_gene: TRBV13
abundance: .
len: 16
CDR3aa: CASSLGGLAGNNEQFF
CDR3nt: TGTGCCAGCAGCTTAGGTGGACTAGCGGGTAACAATGAGCAGTTCTTC

d_gene: .
j_gene: TRBJ1-6
v_gene: TRBV27
abundance: .
len: 15
CDR3aa: CASTSGAERNSPLHF
CDR3nt: TGTGCCAGCACTTCCGGAGCTGAACGGAATTCACCCCTCCACTTT

d_gene: TRBD1
j_gene: TRBJ2-7
v_gene: TRBV9
abundance: .
len: 15
CDR3aa: CASSATGTGSREQYF
CDR3nt: TGTGCCAGCAGCGCGACCGGGACAGGGAGCAGAGAGCAGTACTTC

d_gene: .
j_gene: TRBJ2-3
v_gene: TRBV9
abundance: .
len: 15
CDR3aa: CASSVVGVSTDTQYF
CDR3nt: TGTGCCAGCAGCGTAGTCGGGGTTAGCACAGATACGCAGTATTTT

d_gene: .
j_gene: TRBJ2-3
v_gene: TRBV9
abundance: .
len: 13
CDR3aa: CASSVVSTDTQYF
CDR3nt: TGTGCCAGCAGCGTAGTGAGCACAGATACGCAGTATTTT

d_gene: .
j_gene: TRBJ2-1
v_gene: TRBV5-1
abundance: .
len: 14
CDR3aa: CASSLGSSIVEWFF
CDR3nt: TGCGCCAGCAGCTTGGGGAGCAGCATAGTTGAGTGGTTCTTC

d_gene: TRBD1
j_gene: TRBJ1-5
v_gene: TRBV28
abundance: .
len: 15
CDR3aa: CASSATGQWNQPQHF
CDR3nt: TGTGCCAGCAGTGCCACGGGACAGTGGAATCAGCCCCAGCATTTT

d_gene: TRBD1
j_gene: TRBJ2-5
v_gene: TRBV6-1
abundance: .
len: 16
CDR3aa: CASSETARGYQETQYF
CDR3nt: TGTGCCAGCAGTGAAACGGCCAGGGGGTATCAAGAGACCCAGTACTTC

d_gene: .
j_gene: TRBJ2-5
v_gene: TRBV10-3
abundance: .
len: 13
CDR3aa: CAISEGVGETQYF
CDR3nt: TGTGCCATCAGTGAGGGGGTCGGGGAGACCCAGTACTTC

d_gene: TRBD1
j_gene: TRBJ1-3
v_gene: TRBV9
abundance: .
len: 16
CDR3aa: CASSFGQGASGNTIYF
CDR3nt: TGTGCCAGCAGCTTCGGACAGGGGGCTTCAGGAAACACCATATATTTT

d_gene: .
j_gene: TRBJ1-3
v_gene: TRBV18
abundance: .
len: 15
CDR3aa: CASSPRREPGNTIYF
CDR3nt: TGTGCCAGCTCACCAAGGAGGGAACCTGGAAACACCATATATTTT

d_gene: .
j_gene: TRBJ1-1
v_gene: TRBV18
abundance: .
len: 14
CDR3aa: CASSPIRENTEAFF
CDR3nt: TGTGCCAGCTCCCCTATCCGTGAGAACACTGAAGCTTTCTTT

d_gene: TRBD1
j_gene: TRBJ2-2
v_gene: TRBV7-2
abundance: .
len: 17
CDR3aa: CASSVRQGASYAGELFF
CDR3nt: TGTGCCAGCAGCGTCCGACAGGGGGCAAGCTACGCCGGGGAGCTGTTTTTT

d_gene: .
j_gene: TRBJ2-1
v_gene: TRBV7-9
abundance: .
len: 12
CDR3aa: CASSFGEDEQFF
CDR3nt: TGTGCCAGCAGCTTCGGGGAGGACGAGCAGTTCTTC

d_gene: TRBD1
j_gene: TRBJ1-1
v_gene: TRBV5-1
abundance: .
len: 13
CDR3aa: CASSLNNRGEAFF
CDR3nt: TGCGCCAGCAGCCTCAATAACAGGGGAGAAGCTTTCTTT